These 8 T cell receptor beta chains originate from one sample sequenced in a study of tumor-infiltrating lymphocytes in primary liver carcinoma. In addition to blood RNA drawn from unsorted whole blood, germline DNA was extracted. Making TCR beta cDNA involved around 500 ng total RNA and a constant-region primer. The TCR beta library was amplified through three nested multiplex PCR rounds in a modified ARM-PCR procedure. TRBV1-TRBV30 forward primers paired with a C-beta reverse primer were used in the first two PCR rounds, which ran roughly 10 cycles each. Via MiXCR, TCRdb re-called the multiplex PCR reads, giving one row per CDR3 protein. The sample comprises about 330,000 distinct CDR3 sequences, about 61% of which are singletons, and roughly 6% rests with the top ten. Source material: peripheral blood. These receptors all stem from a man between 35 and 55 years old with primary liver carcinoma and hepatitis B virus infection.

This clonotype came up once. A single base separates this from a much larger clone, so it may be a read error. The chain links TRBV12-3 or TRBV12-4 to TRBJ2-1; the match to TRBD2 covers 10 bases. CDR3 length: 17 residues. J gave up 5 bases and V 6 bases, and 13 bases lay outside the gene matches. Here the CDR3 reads CASRSRRSGREHNEQFF. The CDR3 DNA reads TGTGCCAGCAGGAGTCGTAGGAGCGGGAGGGAACACAATGAGCAGTTCTTC.

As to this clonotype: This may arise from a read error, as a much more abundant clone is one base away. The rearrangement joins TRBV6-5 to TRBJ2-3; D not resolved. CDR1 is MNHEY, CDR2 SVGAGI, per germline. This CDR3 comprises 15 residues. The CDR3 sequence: CASSSSGGRTDTRYF. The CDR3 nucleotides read TGTGCCAGCAGTTCCTCTGGTGGCCGCACAGATACGCGGTATTTT.

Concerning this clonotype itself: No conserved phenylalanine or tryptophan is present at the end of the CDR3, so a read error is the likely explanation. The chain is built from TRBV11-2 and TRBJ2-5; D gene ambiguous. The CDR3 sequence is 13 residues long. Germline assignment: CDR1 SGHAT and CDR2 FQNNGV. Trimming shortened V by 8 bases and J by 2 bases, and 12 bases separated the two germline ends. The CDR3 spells CASGRSPQETQYL. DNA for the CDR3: TGTGCCAGCGGCAGAAGTCCGCAAGAGACCCAGTACCTC.

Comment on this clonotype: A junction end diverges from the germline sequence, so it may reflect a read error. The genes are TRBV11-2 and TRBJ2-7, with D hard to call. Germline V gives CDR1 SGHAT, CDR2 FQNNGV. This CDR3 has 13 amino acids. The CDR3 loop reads CASSLVVGNELYF. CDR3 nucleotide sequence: TGTGCCAGCAGCTTAGTCGTAGGGAACGAGCTGTACTTC. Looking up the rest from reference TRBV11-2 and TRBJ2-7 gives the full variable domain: EAGVAQSPRYKIIEKRQSVAFWCNPISGHATLYWYQQILGQGPKLLIQFQNNGVVDDSQLPKDRFSAERLKGVDSTLKIQPAKLEDSAVYLCASSLVVGNELYFGPGTRLTVT.

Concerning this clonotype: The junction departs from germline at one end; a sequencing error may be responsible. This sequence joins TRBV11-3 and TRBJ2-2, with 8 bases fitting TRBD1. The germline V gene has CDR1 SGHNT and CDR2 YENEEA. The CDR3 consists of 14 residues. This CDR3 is CASSFGQGGGKLLF. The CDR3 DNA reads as TGTGCCAGCAGCTTTGGACAGGGCGGCGGGAAGCTGCTTTTT.

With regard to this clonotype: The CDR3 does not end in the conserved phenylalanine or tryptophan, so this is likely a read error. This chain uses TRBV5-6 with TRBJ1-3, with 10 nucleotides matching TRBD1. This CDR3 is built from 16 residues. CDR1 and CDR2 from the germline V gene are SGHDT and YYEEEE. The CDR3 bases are TGTGCCAGCAGTTTCATCGGGACAGGGGTTGGAAGCACCATATATTTG. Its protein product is CASSFIGTGVGSTIYL.

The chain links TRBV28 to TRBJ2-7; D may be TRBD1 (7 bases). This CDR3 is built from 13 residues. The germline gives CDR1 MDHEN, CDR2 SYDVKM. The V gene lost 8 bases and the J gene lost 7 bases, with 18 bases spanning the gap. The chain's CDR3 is CASLGRGAEEQYF. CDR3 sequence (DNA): TGTGCCAGCCTCGGCAGGGGGGCTGAAGAGCAGTACTTC.

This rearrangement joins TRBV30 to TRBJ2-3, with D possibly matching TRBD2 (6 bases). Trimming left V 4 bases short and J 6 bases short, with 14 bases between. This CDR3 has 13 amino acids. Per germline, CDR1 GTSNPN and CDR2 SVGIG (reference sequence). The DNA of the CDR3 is TGTGCCTGGACTCCGGGAGTTGACGATACGCAGTATTTT. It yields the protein CAWTPGVDDTQYF.